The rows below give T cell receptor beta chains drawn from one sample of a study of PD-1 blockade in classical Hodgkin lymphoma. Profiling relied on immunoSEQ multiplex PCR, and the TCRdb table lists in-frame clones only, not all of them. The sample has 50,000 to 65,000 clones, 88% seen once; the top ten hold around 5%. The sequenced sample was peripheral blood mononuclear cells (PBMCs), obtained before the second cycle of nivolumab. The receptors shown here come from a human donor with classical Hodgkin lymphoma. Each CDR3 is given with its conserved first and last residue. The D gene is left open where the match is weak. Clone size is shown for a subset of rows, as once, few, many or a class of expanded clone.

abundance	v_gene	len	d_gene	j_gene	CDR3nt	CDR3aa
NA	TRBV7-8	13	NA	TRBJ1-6	TGTGCCAGCAGCTTAGTAGGGGATTCACCCCTCCACTTT	CASSLVGDSPLHF
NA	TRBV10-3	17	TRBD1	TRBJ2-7	TGTGCCATCAGTGGTCCCGGGACAGGGAAGGAGGCCTACGAGCAGTACTTC	CAISGPGTGKEAYEQYF
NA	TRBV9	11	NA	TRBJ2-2	TGTGCCAGCGGGGTCGCCGGGGAGCTGTTTTTT	CASGVAGELFF
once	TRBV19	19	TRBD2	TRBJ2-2	TGTGCCAGTAGTATTAGGGGGGGCGGACTAGCGGGACTCACCGGGGAGCTGTTTTTT	CASSIRGGGLAGLTGELFF
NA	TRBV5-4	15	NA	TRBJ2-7	TGTGCCAGCAGCTTTCTGCGGGGGCCATCCTACGAGCAGTACTTC	CASSFLRGPSYEQYF
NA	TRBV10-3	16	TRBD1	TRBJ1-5	TGTGCCATCAGTGAGTCGGAGGGGGCTGGCAATCAGCCCCAGCATTTT	CAISESEGAGNQPQHF
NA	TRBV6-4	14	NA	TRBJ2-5	TGTGCCAGCAGAACCGAGAGGGCTATCGTGACCCAGTACTTC	CASRTERAIVTQYF
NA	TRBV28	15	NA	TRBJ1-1	TGTGCCAGCAGTTTAGGGACGGGCTTGATGGGTGAAGCTTTCTTT	CASSLGTGLMGEAFF
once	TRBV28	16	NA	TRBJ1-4	TGTGCCAGCAGTTTAATGGGACGGGCTCTTAATGAAAAACTGTTTTTT	CASSLMGRALNEKLFF
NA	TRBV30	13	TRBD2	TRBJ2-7	TGTGCCTGGAATTTACTAGCGGGGATTGAGCAGTACTTC	CAWNLLAGIEQYF
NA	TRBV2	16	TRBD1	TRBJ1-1	TGTGCCAGCGTTTACAGGGATACAGGGGGCTATACTGAAGCTTTCTTT	CASVYRDTGGYTEAFF
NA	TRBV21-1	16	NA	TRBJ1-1	TGTGCCAGCAGCAGATGGAAAAGACAGGGGATCACTGAAGCTTTCTTT	CASSRWKRQGITEAFF
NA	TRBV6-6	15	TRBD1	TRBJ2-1	TGTGCCAGCAGTTTAGGACAGGCCTCCTACAATGAGCAGTTCTTC	CASSLGQASYNEQFF
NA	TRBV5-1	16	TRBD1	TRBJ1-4	TGCGCCAGCAGCTGGCAACCACAGGGGGAGAATGAAAAACTGTTTTTT	CASSWQPQGENEKLFF
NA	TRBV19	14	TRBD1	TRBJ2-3	TGTGCCAGTAGTAAAACAGGGGTGCCAGATACGCAGTATTTT	CASSKTGVPDTQYF
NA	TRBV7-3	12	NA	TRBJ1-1	TGTGCCAGCTCAATGGGGGGGTCCGAAGCTTTCTTT	CASSMGGSEAFF
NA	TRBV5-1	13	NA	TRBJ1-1	TGCGCCAGCAGCGTTGACGGGAACACTGAAGCTTTCTTT	CASSVDGNTEAFF
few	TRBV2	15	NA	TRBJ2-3	TGTGCCAGCAGTGAGACGGGATCAGAGGGCGATACGCAGTATTTT	CASSETGSEGDTQYF
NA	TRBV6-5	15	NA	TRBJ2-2	TGTGCCAGCAGTTATAGGCGACGGAACACCGGGGAGCTGTTTTTT	CASSYRRRNTGELFF
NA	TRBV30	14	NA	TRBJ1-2	TGTGCCTGGAGTGAAAGGCCCGAAAAGGATGGCTACACCTTC	CAWSERPEKDGYTF
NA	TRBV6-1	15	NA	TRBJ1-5	TGTGCCAGCAGTGGGGGGAGGTATAGCAATCAGCCCCAGCATTTT	CASSGGRYSNQPQHF
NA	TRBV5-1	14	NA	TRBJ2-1	TGCGCCAGCAGCTTGGGCCTCTCCTACAATGAGCAGTTCTTC	CASSLGLSYNEQFF
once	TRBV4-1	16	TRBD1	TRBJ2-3	TGCGCCAGCAGCCAAGACTTGGGACAGTTCACAGATACGCAGTATTTT	CASSQDLGQFTDTQYF